These 18 T cell receptor beta chains originate from one sample sequenced in a study of blood T cell repertoires in COVID-19. Using immunoSEQ multiplex PCR, the repertoire was profiled, and TCRdb retains in-frame clones only, with some absent. This sample has under 250,000 clones, with around nine tenths found just once. Material for sequencing was peripheral blood. Every receptor here comes from a man between 60 and 70 years old who had recovered from COVID-19.

CDR3 DNA: TGTGCCAGCCACAGGGGGGGACTCCGACTATTCGAGCAGTACTTC. It specifies CASHRGGLRLFEQYF. V usage is TRBV28 and J usage is TRBJ2-7, with D possibly TRBD1 on 8 matching bases. V shed 8 bases and J shed 6 bases, with 23 bases lying between them. CDR3 length: 15 amino acids. Germline CDR1 reads MDHEN; CDR2 reads SYDVKM.

This chain connects TRBV5-4 to TRBJ2-7; TRBD2 agrees at 15 bases. Germline V gene lookup returns CDR1 SGHNT and CDR2 YYREEE (reference sequence). The J segment lost 3 bases and the V segment lost 4 bases, leaving 5 bases of the junction unmatched. CDR3 length: 16 residues. The CDR3 DNA reads TGTGCCAGCAGCCTAGGGACTAGCGGGAGGAGCTACGAGCAGTACTTC. It translates to CASSLGTSGRSYEQYF.

This clone was observed once. J is TRBJ1-3 and V is TRBV18; D unclear. Germline values: CDR1 KGHSH, CDR2 LQKENI. The V end lost 0 bases, the J end lost 0 bases, and 6 bases lay between the germline ends. The CDR3 length is 15 residues. The CDR3 here is CASSPPGVSGNTIYF. The DNA for the CDR3 is TGTGCCAGCTCACCACCCGGAGTCTCTGGAAACACCATATATTTT.

The J gene is TRBJ2-3, the V gene TRBV5-1; the match to TRBD2 covers 12 bases. The V and J ends lost 3 bases and 0 bases, in that order; junction bases with no gene match: 14. CDR1 and CDR2 (germline): SGHRS, YFSETQ. There are 20 residues in the CDR3. CDR3 protein: CASSSGTSGRTYFSTDTQYF. The CDR3, as DNA: TGCGCCAGCAGCTCAGGGACTAGCGGGCGGACTTATTTTAGCACAGATACGCAGTATTTT.

CDR3 nucleotides: TGTGCCAGCAGCTTGACAGGGGGAGGACTGTTTTTT. Translation: CASSLTGGGLFF. The chain uses TRBV9 and TRBJ2-2, with 9 bases matching TRBD1. The length of the CDR3 is 12 residues. With 4 bases clipped from V and 14 bases from J, the junction kept 6 bases outside the gene matches. Germline V lookup: CDR1 SGDLS, CDR2 YYNGEE. Together with reference TRBV9 and TRBJ2-2, the CDR3 gives the full variable domain: DSGVTQTPKHLITATGQRVTLRCSPRSGDLSVYWYQQSLDQGLQFLIQYYNGEERAKGNILERFSAQQFPDLHSELNLSSLELGDSALYFCASSLTGGGLFFGEGSRLTVL.

Only one count was recorded for this clone. This rearrangement joins TRBV28 to TRBJ2-7; 8 bases agree with TRBD2. Germline lookup yields CDR1 MDHEN and CDR2 SYDVKM. There are 14 residues in the CDR3. V lost 5 bases and J lost 2; bases outside the gene matches: 5. DNA of the CDR3: TGTGCCAGCAGTCTCGGGGGGGGAACCTACGAGCAGTACTTC. Its translation is CASSLGGGTYEQYF.

V and J are TRBV20-1 and TRBJ2-3, with 8 bases matching TRBD2. The germline gives CDR1 DFQATT, CDR2 SNEGSKA (reference sequence). Unmatched junction bases numbered 4, after V lost 5 bases and J lost 9 bases. The CDR3 runs 11 residues. The CDR3 is CSADGTRTQYF. The DNA of the CDR3 is TGCAGTGCTGATGGGACTAGAACGCAGTATTTT.

The chain uses TRBV3-1 (or the pseudogene TRBV3-2) and TRBJ2-7; the D is unclear. The germline CDR1 and CDR2 sequences are LGHDT and YNNKEL (reference sequence). V was pared by 3 bases and J by 4 bases, with 7 bases between. There are 12 residues in the CDR3. This chain's CDR3 is CASSHGSYEQYF. The CDR3 coding sequence is TGTGCCAGCAGCCATGGCAGTTACGAGCAGTACTTC.

The chain has TRBV5-1 and TRBJ2-7, with a weak D call TRBD1 (5 bases). The CDR3 has 15 residues. Trimming took off 0 bases at V and 0 bases at J, with 10 bases between the two ends. Germline assignment: CDR1 SGHRS and CDR2 YFSETQ. The CDR3 here is CASSLEGYRSYEQYF. The CDR3 DNA is TGCGCCAGCAGCTTGGAGGGGTACCGCTCCTACGAGCAGTACTTC. Together with reference TRBV5-1 and TRBJ2-7, the CDR3 gives the full variable domain: KAGVTQTPRYLIKTRGQQVTLSCSPISGHRSVSWYQQTPGQGLQFLFEYFSETQRNKGNFPGRFSGRQFSNSRSEMNVSTLELGDSALYLCASSLEGYRSYEQYFGPGTRLTVT.

This CDR3 is CASSLVGSTYEQYF. The CDR3 nucleotides are TGTGCCAGCAGCTTGGTGGGCAGTACCTACGAGCAGTACTTC. This chain uses TRBV5-4 with TRBJ2-7; D not certain. This CDR3 comprises 14 residues. Germline V gene data show CDR1 as SGHNT and CDR2 as YYREEE (reference sequence). V was shortened by 0 bases and J by 2 bases, with 9 bases between the two germline ends. Full variable domain (missing parts from reference TRBV5-4 and TRBJ2-7): ETGVTQSPTHLIKTRGQQVTLRCSSQSGHNTVSWYQQALGQGPQFIFQYYREEENGRGNFPPRFSGLQFPNYSSELNVNALELDDSALYLCASSLVGSTYEQYFGPGTRLTVT.

This clone was observed once. This chain links TRBV14 with TRBJ1-1; no firm D call. Deletions cut 1 base from V and 5 bases from J, with 14 bases between. The CDR3 contains 15 residues. Looked up from germline, CDR1 is SGHDN and CDR2 is FVKESK. CDR3 loop: CASSQALAFWTEAFF. The CDR3 DNA reads as TGTGCCAGCAGCCAAGCCCTAGCGTTTTGGACTGAAGCTTTCTTT.

This clone was seen only once. This rearrangement joins TRBV10-2 to TRBJ2-1; 7 positions agree with TRBD2. Germline CDR1 is WSHSY and CDR2 is SAAADI. J lost 0 bases, V lost 7 bases, and 6 bases had no gene match. This CDR3 has 15 residues. The CDR3 DNA follows: TGCGCCAGCACGAGAGCGGGGAGCTCCTACAATGAGCAGTTCTTC. Residues: CASTRAGSSYNEQFF.

The chain couples TRBV19 to TRBJ1-3; D unresolved. Trimming removed 0 bases from V and 0 bases from J, with 3 bases in between. This CDR3 is 14 amino acids long. CDR1 and CDR2 (germline): LNHDA, SQIVND (reference sequence). CDR3 protein: CASSIDSSGNTIYF. The CDR3 bases are TGTGCCAGTAGTATAGACAGCTCTGGAAACACCATATATTTT.

The chain links TRBV5-1 to TRBJ2-3; 7 nucleotides align to TRBD2. The CDR3 runs to 15 residues. Germline V gene data show CDR1 as SGHRS and CDR2 as YFSETQ. Losses at the gene ends were 0 bases for V and 6 bases for J; bases not matched to a gene: 7. CDR3 in DNA: TGCGCCAGCAGCTTGGAACGTGGGAGGGCCGATACGCAGTATTTT. This sequence encodes CASSLERGRADTQYF.

This chain joins TRBV28 and TRBJ2-3, with 9 bases identical to TRBD1. CDR3 size: 20 residues. Germline V gives CDR1 MDHEN, CDR2 SYDVKM. V was pared by 4 bases and J by 4 bases, with 21 bases of the junction left unmatched. This chain's CDR3 is CASSSPRPFRTGQGPDTQYF. In DNA, the CDR3 is TGTGCCAGCAGTTCCCCTAGACCGTTCCGTACGGGACAGGGACCAGATACGCAGTATTTT.

This chain links TRBV18 with TRBJ1-2; TRBD1 might be the D (5 bases). Trimming took 6 bases from V and 6 from J, leaving 11 bases between them. The V gene's germline CDR1 is KGHSH and CDR2 LQKENI. This CDR3 contains 12 residues. The CDR3 loop is CASSPDSHGYTF. CDR3 bases: TGTGCCAGCTCCCCCGACAGCCATGGCTACACCTTC. The whole variable domain, filled in from reference TRBV18 and TRBJ1-2, reads NAGVMQNPRHLVRRRGQEARLRCSPMKGHSHVYWYRQLPEEGLKFMVYLQKENIIDESGMPKERFSAEFPKEGPSILRIQQVVRGDSAAYFCASSPDSHGYTFGSGTRLTVV.

The V call is TRBV6-5, the J call TRBJ2-7; TRBD2 aligns across 11 bases. This CDR3 has 14 residues. J was trimmed by 5 bases and V by 7 bases; bases with no gene match: 7. Germline values: CDR1 MNHEY, CDR2 SVGAGI. CDR3 DNA sequence: TGTGCCAGCATGTTGACTAGCGGGGCCAACGAGCAGTACTTC. Translated: CASMLTSGANEQYF.

This chain uses TRBV7-2 with TRBJ2-6, with 9 bases fitting TRBD1. Germline values: CDR1 SGHTA, CDR2 FQGNSA. The CDR3 has 20 residues. After removal of 0 bases from V and 4 bases from J, the junction contained 13 bases not matched to a gene. CDR3: CASSLAASGTGSSGANVLTF. The CDR3 nucleotides are TGTGCCAGCAGCTTAGCGGCTTCGGGGACAGGGTCCTCCGGGGCCAACGTCCTGACTTTC.